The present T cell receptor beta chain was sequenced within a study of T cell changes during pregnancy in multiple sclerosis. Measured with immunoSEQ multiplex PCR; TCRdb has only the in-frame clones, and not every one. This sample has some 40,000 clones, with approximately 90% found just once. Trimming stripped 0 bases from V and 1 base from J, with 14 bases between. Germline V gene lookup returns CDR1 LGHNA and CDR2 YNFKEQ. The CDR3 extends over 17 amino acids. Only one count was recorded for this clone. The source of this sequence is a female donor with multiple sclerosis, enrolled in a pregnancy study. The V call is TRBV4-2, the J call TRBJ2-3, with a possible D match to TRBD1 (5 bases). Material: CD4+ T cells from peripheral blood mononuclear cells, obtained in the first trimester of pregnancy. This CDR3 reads CASSQDQLGPGTDTQYF. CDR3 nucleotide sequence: TGTGCCAGCAGCCAAGATCAGTTGGGGCCCGGCACAGATACGCAGTATTTT.